This T cell receptor beta chain emerged from a study of T cell repertoires in cytomegalovirus infection. As for the study in general: Recently identified HLA-C-restricted CMV epitopes were among the peptides used. Indications of both CMV infection and matching HLA type were provided by public TCR beta signatures.

Whole-study findings and limits: Pooled public TCR beta family frequency picked out CMV carriers with the relevant HLA. CMV-specific HLA-C-restricted TCR beta clonotypes dominated the ex vivo response.

Regarding this clonotype: As yet, its antigen is unknown.

Each CDR3 protein is one row after TCRdb ran MiXCR on the reads. This table holds more than 250,000 distinct CDR3 sequences, about 25% found once. The material sequenced was cultured PBMCs, taken from culture after CMV antigen stimulation. The clonotype was recovered from a human donor in good health (CMV status not recorded). Some clones in this sample may be carry-over from other donors' samples.

CDR3 in DNA: TGTGCCAGCAGCTTAGATTTGGCGGAGTTCTTC. This gives the protein CASSLDLAEFF. V is TRBV7-9 and J is TRBJ2-1; D ambiguous. V lost 1 base and J lost 14, with 9 bases in between. From germline, CDR1 is SEHNR and CDR2 FQNEAQ (reference sequence). The CDR3 has 11 amino acids.